Presented here are 6 T cell receptor beta chains from one specimen sequenced in a study of blood T cell repertoires in COVID-19 (dated by TCRdb to 2020 to 2021). Preparation of the library involved the immunoSEQ multiplex PCR assay. TCRdb carries this immuneACCESS record with in-frame sequences only. Its versions omit some clonotypes, under half of them owing to an unresolved V gene in the studies checked, with the rest unexplained. In this sample the table shows about 200,000 clones, 70% to 90% of which occur a single time. The ten largest clones add up to more than 2.5% of the sample. Source material: peripheral blood. The receptors were gathered from a man aged 55 to 70 with acute or convalescent COVID-19.

The chain carries TRBV28 and TRBJ1-6, with no clear D. CDR1 and CDR2 (germline): MDHEN, SYDVKM. V gave up 7 bases and J gave up 0 bases, with 10 bases separating them. The CDR3 consists of 15 residues. The CDR3 region has the DNA TGTGCCAGCACCAGAGCGAGCTCCTATAATTCACCCCTCCACTTT. Its translation: CASTRASSYNSPLHF. Looking up the rest from reference TRBV28 and TRBJ1-6 gives the full variable domain: DVKVTQSSRYLVKRTGEKVFLECVQDMDHENMFWYRQDPGLGLRLIYFSYDVKMKEKGDIPEGYSVSREKKERFSLILESASTNQTSMYLCASTRASSYNSPLHFGNGTRLTVT.

This sequence joins TRBV4-2 and TRBJ2-7; 7 bases fit TRBD1. The CDR3 is 15 amino acids. CDR1 is LGHNA and CDR2 is YNFKEQ in the germline V gene. J was trimmed by 6 bases and V by 0 bases; bases with no gene match: 8. DNA for the CDR3: TGTGCCAGCAGCCAAGAGTATCGGGCAGGGGGCGAGCAGTACTTC. Amino acids: CASSQEYRAGGEQYF.

The chain recombines TRBV7-9 with TRBJ1-4; 7 bases match TRBD1. The CDR3 is 15 residues long. Unmatched junction bases numbered 8, after V lost 2 bases and J lost 8 bases. CDR1 is SEHNR, CDR2 FQNEAQ, per germline (reference sequence). The CDR3 reads CASSLYRQGDEKLFF. As DNA, the CDR3 is TGTGCCAGCAGCTTATATCGACAGGGAGACGAAAAACTGTTTTTT. Supplemented by reference TRBV7-9 and TRBJ1-4, the full variable domain reads DTGVSQNPRHKITKRGQNVTFRCDPISEHNRLYWYRQTLGQGPEFLTYFQNEAQLEKSRLLSDRFSAERPKGSFSTLEIQRTEQGDSAMYLCASSLYRQGDEKLFFGSGTQLSVL.

V gene TRBV7-9 combines with J gene TRBJ2-1, with TRBD2 identical over 12 bases. The CDR3 consists of 19 residues. V lost 5 bases to trimming and J lost 6 bases; unmatched junction nucleotides: 17. Per the germline V gene, CDR1 is SEHNR and CDR2 is FQNEAQ (reference sequence). CDR3 protein: CASSPRRGSWGLAGNEQFF. CDR3 DNA: TGTGCCAGCAGCCCCCGGAGGGGGAGTTGGGGACTAGCGGGCAATGAGCAGTTCTTC.

The chain couples TRBV19 to TRBJ2-7, with D uncertain. The ends were cut back, 4 bases at V and 2 bases at J, with 6 bases in the middle. CDR1 and CDR2 from the germline V gene are LNHDA and SQIVND (reference sequence). The CDR3 spans 12 residues. The CDR3 sequence is CASSKWPYEQYF. The CDR3 nucleotides read TGTGCCAGTAGTAAGTGGCCCTACGAGCAGTACTTC.

V and J are TRBV28 and TRBJ1-6; 10 bases line up with TRBD1. Per the germline V gene, CDR1 is MDHEN and CDR2 is SYDVKM. CDR3 size: 17 residues. Trimming cost V 8 bases and J 5 bases; bases outside gene matches: 12. The CDR3 region is CASGTGVKLTDNSPLHF. The CDR3 DNA reads TGTGCCAGCGGGACAGGGGTAAAATTAACGGATAATTCACCCCTCCACTTT.